This section outlines one T cell receptor beta chain sequence together with its context. V gave up 3 bases and J gave up 3 bases, with 8 bases separating them. The germline CDR1 and CDR2 sequences are SGHAT and FQNNGV. There are 13 residues in the CDR3. Everyone who donated was a Caucasian adult who lived in Nashville, Tennessee. This sample was taken from a study of shared clonotypes between healthy human individuals. Deep was the level used in running the assay. For unsorted PBMC, 300 ng DNA per replicate equaled roughly 31,000 T cell genomes. How the authors handled the data: ImmunoSEQ only sent back junction sequences with no quality scores, so filtering was done differently. TCRdb's table, derived via immunoSEQ multiplex PCR, lists solely in-frame clones and lacks some. For V, J and clone size, that table is used; D and trimming come from the DNA. The data show 470,000 or so clones, about 84% seen once.

V usage is TRBV11-2 and J usage is TRBJ1-1, with D possibly being TRBD1 (5 bases). This sequence was found in a woman aged 40-49 years in good health. Some clones in this sample may be carry-over from other donors' samples. Sequences were obtained from PBMCs. In DNA form, the CDR3 reads TGTGCCAGCAGCTTGACAGAGTACACTGAAGCTTTCTTT. Residues: CASSLTEYTEAFF.